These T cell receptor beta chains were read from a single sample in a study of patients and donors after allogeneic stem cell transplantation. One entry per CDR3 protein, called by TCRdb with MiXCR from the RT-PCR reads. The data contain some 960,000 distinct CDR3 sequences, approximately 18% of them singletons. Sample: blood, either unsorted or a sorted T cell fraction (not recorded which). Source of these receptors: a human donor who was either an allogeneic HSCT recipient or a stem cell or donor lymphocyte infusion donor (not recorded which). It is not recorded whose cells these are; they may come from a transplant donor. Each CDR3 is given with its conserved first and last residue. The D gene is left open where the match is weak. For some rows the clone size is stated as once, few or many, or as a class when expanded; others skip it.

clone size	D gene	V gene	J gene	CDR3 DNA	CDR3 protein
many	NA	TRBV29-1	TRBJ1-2	TGCAGCGTTGAAGAGACAGGTTTATATGGCTACACCTTC	CSVEETGLYGYTF
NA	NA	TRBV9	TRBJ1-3	TGTGCCAGCAGTGGGGCTGTCGTTGGGGACACCATATATTTT	CASSGAVVGDTIYF
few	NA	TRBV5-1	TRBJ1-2	TGCGCCAGCAGCGACCATACCGCAGGGAGAGGCTACACCTTC	CASSDHTAGRGYTF
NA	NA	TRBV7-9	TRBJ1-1	TGTGCCAGCAGCTTAATTGGGGGAGGACGGACTGAAGCTTTCTTT	CASSLIGGGRTEAFF
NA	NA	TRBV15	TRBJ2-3	TGTGCCACCAGCAGAGATTATGGGGGGCAGGGAGATACGCAGTATTTT	CATSRDYGGQGDTQYF
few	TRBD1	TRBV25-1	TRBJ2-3	TGTGCCAGCAGTGAATACCTTCGGGACAGGGGCACAGATACGCAGTATTTT	CASSEYLRDRGTDTQYF
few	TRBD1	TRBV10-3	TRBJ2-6	TGTGCCATCAGTGAACCGGGACAGGGGGCTTCCGGGGCCAACGTCCTGACTTTC	CAISEPGQGASGANVLTF
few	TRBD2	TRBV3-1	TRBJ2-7	TGTGCCAGCAGCCTACTAGCGGCCCTGGAAGAGCAGTACTTC	CASSLLAALEEQYF
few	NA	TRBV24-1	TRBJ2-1	TGTGCCACCACCGTAGGGCAGGGTATAGGGGATGAGCAGTTCTTC	CATTVGQGIGDEQFF
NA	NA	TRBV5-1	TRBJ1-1	TGCGCCAGCAGCTGGTGGGGGGGGAACACTGAAGCTTTCTTT	CASSWWGGNTEAFF
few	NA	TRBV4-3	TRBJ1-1	TGCGCCAGCAGCCAAGAGGGCCGTGCCACTGAAGCTTTCTTT	CASSQEGRATEAFF
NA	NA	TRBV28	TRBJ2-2	TGTGCCAGCAGTTCCGTGTCCCCGAACACCGGGGAGCTGTTTTTT	CASSSVSPNTGELFF
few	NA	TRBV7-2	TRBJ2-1	TGTGCCAGCAGCTTAGCCCACTACTCCTACAATGAGCAGTTCTTC	CASSLAHYSYNEQFF
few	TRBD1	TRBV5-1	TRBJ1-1	TGCGCCAGCAGTCGGGACAGCTCGAACACTGAAGCTTTCTTT	CASSRDSSNTEAFF
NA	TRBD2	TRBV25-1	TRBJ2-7	TGTGCCAGCAGCCGAGGGAGCGGGAGAACCTACGAGCAGTACTTC	CASSRGSGRTYEQYF
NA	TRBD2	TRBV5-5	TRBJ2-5	TGTGCCAGCAGCTTGTGGGGACTAGCGGGGGAGACCCAGTACTTC	CASSLWGLAGETQYF
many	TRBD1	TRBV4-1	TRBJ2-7	TGCGCCAGCAGCCCCGGGACAGGGGGTGAATACGAGCAGTACTTC	CASSPGTGGEYEQYF
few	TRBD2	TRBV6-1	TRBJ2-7	TGTGCCAGCACTCGGGGACTAGCGGAGCTCCGGCGGAACGAGCAGTACTTC	CASTRGLAELRRNEQYF
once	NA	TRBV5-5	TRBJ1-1	TGTGCCAGCAGCTGGGTGGACGGTTATGAAGCTTTCTTT	CASSWVDGYEAFF
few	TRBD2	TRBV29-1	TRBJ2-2	TGCAGCGCTTGGACTAGCGGGAGCACCGGGGAGCTGTTTTTT	CSAWTSGSTGELFF
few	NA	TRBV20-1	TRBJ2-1	TGCAGTGCTAGCTTTCTGCGGGGCGGCCGACCCGGCTCCTACAATGAGCAGTTCTTC	CSASFLRGGRPGSYNEQFF
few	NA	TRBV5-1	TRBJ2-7	TGCGCCAGCAGCCCAACGGACGGTAACTACGAGCAGTACTTC	CASSPTDGNYEQYF
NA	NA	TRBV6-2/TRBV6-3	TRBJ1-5	TGTGCCAGCAGTTACTCTTTGGGGCCCAATCAGCCCCAGCATTTT	CASSYSLGPNQPQHF
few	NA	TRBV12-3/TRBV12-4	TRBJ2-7	TGTGCCAGCAGTACCCCTAGTTCCCCTTACGAGCAGTACTTC	CASSTPSSPYEQYF
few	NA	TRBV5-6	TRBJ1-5	TGTGCCAGCAGCTTGTTTCGGGGGGCGGCAGGGGATCAGCCCCAGCATTTT	CASSLFRGAAGDQPQHF
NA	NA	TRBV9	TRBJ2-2	TGTGCCAGCAGCGTAGGAGGGTTTTACACCGGGGAGCTGTTTTTT	CASSVGGFYTGELFF
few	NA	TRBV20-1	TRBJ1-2	TGCAGTGCTAGGGTGATTGGACCCCATGCCTACGGCTACACCTTC	CSARVIGPHAYGYTF
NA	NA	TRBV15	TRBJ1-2	TGTGCCACCAGCGGCCACCCAGGGAGTGATGGCTACACCTTC	CATSGHPGSDGYTF
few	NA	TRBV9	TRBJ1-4	TGTGCCAGCAGCGTTACAACCGATCCAACTAATGAAAAACTGTTTTTT	CASSVTTDPTNEKLFF
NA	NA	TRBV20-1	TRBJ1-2	TGCAGTGCGATGTCTCCACATCCACAGGGTCCGGGTGGCTACACCTTC	CSAMSPHPQGPGGYTF
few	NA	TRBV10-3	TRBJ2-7	TGTGCCATCAGCGGTACAGGGATCTCCCACGAGCAGTACTTC	CAISGTGISHEQYF
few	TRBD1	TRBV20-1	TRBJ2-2	TGCAGTGCTAGATCCTACCGGGGACAGGGGGCCGGGGAGCTGTTTTTT	CSARSYRGQGAGELFF
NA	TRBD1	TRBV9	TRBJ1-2	TGTGCCAGCAGCCCGTCGACAGGGGCGGGCTATGGCTACACCTTC	CASSPSTGAGYGYTF
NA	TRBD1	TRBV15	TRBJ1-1	TGCGCCACGCTAGGACAGGGTAGGACTGAAGCTTTCTTT	CATLGQGRTEAFF
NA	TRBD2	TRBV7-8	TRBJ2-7	TGTGCCAGCAGCTTAAGCACTAGCGGATACTACGAGCAGTACTTC	CASSLSTSGYYEQYF
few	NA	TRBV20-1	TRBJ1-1	TGCAGTGCTAGAGATGGAGCGAACACTGAAGCTTTCTTT	CSARDGANTEAFF
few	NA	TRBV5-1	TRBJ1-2	TGCGCCAGCAGTCGACAGTCGGACTATGGCTACACCTTC	CASSRQSDYGYTF
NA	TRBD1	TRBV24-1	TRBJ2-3	TGTGCCACCAGTGCCGGGACAGGGGATACGCAGTATTTT	CATSAGTGDTQYF
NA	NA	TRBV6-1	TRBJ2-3	TGTGCCAGCACCGGAGGGAGACCCCGCGGCACAGATACGCAGTATTTT	CASTGGRPRGTDTQYF
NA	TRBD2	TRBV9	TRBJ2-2	TGTGCCAGCGCGGGGGGGCGGAACACCGGGGAGCTGTTTTTT	CASAGGRNTGELFF
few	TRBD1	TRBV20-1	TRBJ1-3	TGCAGTGTCCCGACAGGGCGAGGAAACACCATATATTTT	CSVPTGRGNTIYF
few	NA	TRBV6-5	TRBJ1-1	TGTGCCAGCAGCCCCCAACCCCCCGAAGCTTTCTTT	CASSPQPPEAFF
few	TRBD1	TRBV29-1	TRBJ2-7	TGCAGCGTACGGACAGGGGGCTTCAACGAGCAGTACTTC	CSVRTGGFNEQYF
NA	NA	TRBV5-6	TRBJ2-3	TGTGCCAGCAGCTTGGCCGAGTACTTAGCGAGCGCAACCTTGGCAGATACGCAGTATTTT	CASSLAEYLASATLADTQYF
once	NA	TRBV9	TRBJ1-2	TGTGCCAGCAGCGCAGGCCTCTATGGCTACACCTTC	CASSAGLYGYTF
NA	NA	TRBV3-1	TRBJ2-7	TGTGCCAGCAGGCAGACAGGAAGGGACGAGCAGTACTTC	CASRQTGRDEQYF
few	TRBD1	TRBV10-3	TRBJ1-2	TGTGCCACCGTGCCCCCCGACGCAGGGGGGGGGGGCTACACCTTC	CATVPPDAGGGGYTF
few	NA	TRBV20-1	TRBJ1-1	TGCAGTGCTAGAGATAACAGAAAGAACACTGAAGCTTTCTTT	CSARDNRKNTEAFF
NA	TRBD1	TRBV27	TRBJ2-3	TGTGCCAGCAGTTTAAGGACAGGACGGGCAGATACGCAGTATTTT	CASSLRTGRADTQYF
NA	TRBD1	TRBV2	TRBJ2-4	TGTGCCAGCAACCGTGGGACAGGGGGCTCCCCAGCCAAAAACATTCAGTACTTC	CASNRGTGGSPAKNIQYF
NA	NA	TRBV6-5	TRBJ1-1	TGTGCCAGCAGTTCAACAGGGCCCCTACCTGAAGCTTTCTTT	CASSSTGPLPEAFF
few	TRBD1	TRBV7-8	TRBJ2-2	TGTGCCAGCAGCGCCGACAGGGGGCGAGGCGGGGAGCTGTTTTTT	CASSADRGRGGELFF
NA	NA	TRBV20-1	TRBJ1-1	TGCAGTGCTAGACCCAATGGGCGGACAATGAACACTGAAGCTTTCTTT	CSARPNGRTMNTEAFF
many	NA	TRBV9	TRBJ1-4	TGTGCCAGCAGCGTACGTGCAGGAGGAGATGAAAAACTGTTTTTT	CASSVRAGGDEKLFF
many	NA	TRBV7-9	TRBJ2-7	TGTGCCAGCAGCTTAGACGGGAGAAGCTACGAGCAGTACTTC	CASSLDGRSYEQYF
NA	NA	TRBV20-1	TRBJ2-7	TGCAGTGCTGGCAGGGGTTTCCACGAGCAGTACTTC	CSAGRGFHEQYF
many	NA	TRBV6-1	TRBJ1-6	TGTGCCAGCAGCCCCTTCCGCTCCTATAATTCACCCCTCCACTTT	CASSPFRSYNSPLHF
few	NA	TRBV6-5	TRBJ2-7	TGTGCCAGCAGTTACGAGGGCCAGGGGACGGACTACGAGCAGTACTTC	CASSYEGQGTDYEQYF
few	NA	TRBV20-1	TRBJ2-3	TGCAGTGCCCCCAAAGGTGCAGATACGCAGTATTTT	CSAPKGADTQYF
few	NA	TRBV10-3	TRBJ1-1	TGTGCCATCAGTGAGAGTACGGGGGGCACTGAAGCTTTCTTT	CAISESTGGTEAFF